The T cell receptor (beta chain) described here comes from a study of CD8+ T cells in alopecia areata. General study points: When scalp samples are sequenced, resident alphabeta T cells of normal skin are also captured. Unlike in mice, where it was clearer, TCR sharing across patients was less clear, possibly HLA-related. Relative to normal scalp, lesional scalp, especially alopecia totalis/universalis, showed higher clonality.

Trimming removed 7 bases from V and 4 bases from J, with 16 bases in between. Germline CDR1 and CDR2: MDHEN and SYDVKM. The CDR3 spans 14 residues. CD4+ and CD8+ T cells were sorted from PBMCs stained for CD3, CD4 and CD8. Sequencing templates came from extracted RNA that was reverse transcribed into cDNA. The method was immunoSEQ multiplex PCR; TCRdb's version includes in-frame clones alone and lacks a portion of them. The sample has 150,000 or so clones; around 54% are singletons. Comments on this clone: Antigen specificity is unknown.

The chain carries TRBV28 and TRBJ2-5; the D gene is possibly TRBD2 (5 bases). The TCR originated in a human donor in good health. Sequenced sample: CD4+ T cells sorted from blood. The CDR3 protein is CASTPSRGRETQYF. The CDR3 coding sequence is TGTGCCAGCACTCCGTCGCGCGGGCGAGAGACCCAGTACTTC.